This TCR beta chain was identified during a study of T cells after yellow fever vaccination. The TCR cDNA carried a universal primer site and UMIs from 5'RACE template switching. MiXCR was run by TCRdb on the 5' RACE reads, yielding one entry per CDR3 protein. The sample carries under 150,000 distinct CDR3 sequences, more than 6% recorded once. The CDR3 length is 18 residues. V was pared by 1 base and J by 2 bases, with 12 bases of the junction left unmatched. Germline lookup yields CDR1 SGHRS and CDR2 YFSETQ. This clonotype showed up many times. The antigen remains undetermined. Whole-study results and caveats: Across the CD4 and CD8 compartments, a small share of clonotypes was present in both. A secondary response was less intense yet reached its peak sooner, at day 5 versus 15.

The TCR comes from a man aged 30 to 39 who received the YFV17D yellow fever vaccine. This sample comprised CD4+ T cells sorted from PBMCs, obtained 5 days after the yellow fever booster vaccination. The chain carries TRBV5-1 and TRBJ2-7, with TRBD2 matching over 10 bases. CDR3 sequence reads: CASSLRGNSGTSAYEQYF. DNA of the CDR3: TGCGCCAGCAGCTTGAGGGGGAACAGCGGGACTAGCGCCTACGAGCAGTACTTC.